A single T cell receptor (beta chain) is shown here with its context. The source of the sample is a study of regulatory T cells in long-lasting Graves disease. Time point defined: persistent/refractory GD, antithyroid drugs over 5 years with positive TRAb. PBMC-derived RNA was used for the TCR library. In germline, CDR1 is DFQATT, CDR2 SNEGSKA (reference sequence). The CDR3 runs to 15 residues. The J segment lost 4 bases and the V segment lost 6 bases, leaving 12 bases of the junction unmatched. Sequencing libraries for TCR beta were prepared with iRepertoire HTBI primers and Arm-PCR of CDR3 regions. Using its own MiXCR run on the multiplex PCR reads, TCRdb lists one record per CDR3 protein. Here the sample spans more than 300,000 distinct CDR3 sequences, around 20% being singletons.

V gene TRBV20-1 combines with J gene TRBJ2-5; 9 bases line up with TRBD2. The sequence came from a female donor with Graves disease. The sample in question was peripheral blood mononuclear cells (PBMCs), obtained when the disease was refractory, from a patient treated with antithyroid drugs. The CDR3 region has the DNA TGCAGTGCAACCTTAGCGGGAGCCCCGGGAGAGACCCAGTACTTC. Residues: CSATLAGAPGETQYF.